The entry that follows covers one T cell receptor beta chain sequence. Original processing notes: The authors estimated nucleated cell counts from reference gene primer amplification. Assay used: immunoSEQ multiplex PCR; TCRdb lists only in-frame clones, some missing. V, J and clone size reflect that table, while D and trimming were determined from the DNA. This table holds some 22,000 clones, 86% found once. The data derive from a study of blood T cell repertoires in COVID-19. CDR3 size: 15 residues. V shed 7 bases, J shed 4 bases, and the junction held 8 bases outside the gene matches. Per the germline V gene, CDR1 is MNHNY and CDR2 is SVGAGI (reference sequence).

The chain carries TRBV6-6 and TRBJ2-5; 11 nucleotides line up with TRBD2. The clonotype comes from a human donor with active COVID-19. The donor label of this sample is uncertain. The specimen was peripheral blood. The CDR3 protein is CASTERLAGIETQYF. The DNA of the CDR3 is TGTGCCAGCACCGAGAGACTAGCGGGGATAGAGACCCAGTACTTC.